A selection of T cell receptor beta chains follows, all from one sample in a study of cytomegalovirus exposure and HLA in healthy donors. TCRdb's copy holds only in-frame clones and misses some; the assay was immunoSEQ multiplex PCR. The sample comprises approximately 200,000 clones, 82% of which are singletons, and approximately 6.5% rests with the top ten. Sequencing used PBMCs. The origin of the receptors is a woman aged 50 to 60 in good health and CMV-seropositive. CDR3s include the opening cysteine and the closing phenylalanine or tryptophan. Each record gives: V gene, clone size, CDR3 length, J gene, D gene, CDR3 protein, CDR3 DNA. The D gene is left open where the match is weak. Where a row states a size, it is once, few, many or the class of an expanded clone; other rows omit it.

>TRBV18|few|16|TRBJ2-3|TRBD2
CASSPLGGGSTDTQYF
TGTGCCAGCTCACCCTTGGGCGGGGGAAGCACAGATACGCAGTATTTT
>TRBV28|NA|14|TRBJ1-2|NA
CASIRQGGGYGYTF
TGTGCCAGCATCCGTCAGGGTGGTGGCTATGGCTACACCTTC
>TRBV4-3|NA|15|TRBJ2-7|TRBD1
CASSQGGQGAYEQYF
TGCGCCAGCAGCCAAGGAGGACAGGGGGCGTACGAGCAGTACTTC
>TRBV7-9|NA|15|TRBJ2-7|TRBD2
CASSSRRESSYEQYF
TGTGCCAGCAGCTCGAGGCGGGAGTCCTCCTACGAGCAGTACTTC
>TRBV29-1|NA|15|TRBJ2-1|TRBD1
CSVEDPGTEINEQFF
TGCAGCGTTGAAGATCCCGGGACAGAGATAAATGAGCAGTTCTTC
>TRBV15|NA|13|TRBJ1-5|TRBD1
CATSSNRGQPQHF
TGTGCCACCAGCAGTAACAGGGGTCAGCCCCAGCATTTT
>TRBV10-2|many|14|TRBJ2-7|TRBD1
CASSLTDRGSEQYF
TGCGCCAGCAGTTTGACGGACAGGGGGAGCGAGCAGTACTTC
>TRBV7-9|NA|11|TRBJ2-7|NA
CASSSLYEQYF
TGTGCCAGCAGCTCCCTCTACGAGCAGTACTTC
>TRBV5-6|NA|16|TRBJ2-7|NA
CASSLRQPGVIYEQYF
TGTGCCAGCAGCTTGAGGCAGCCCGGGGTTATTTACGAGCAGTACTTC
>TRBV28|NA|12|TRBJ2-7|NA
CATGGATYEQYF
TGTGCCACCGGTGGAGCGACCTACGAGCAGTACTTC
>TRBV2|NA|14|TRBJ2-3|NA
CATRTGEGTDTQYF
TGTGCCACAAGGACGGGGGAGGGCACAGATACGCAGTATTTT
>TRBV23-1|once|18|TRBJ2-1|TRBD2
CASSQAPTSGSCYNEQFF
TGCGCCAGCAGTCAAGCCCCGACTAGCGGGAGTTGCTACAATGAGCAGTTCTTC
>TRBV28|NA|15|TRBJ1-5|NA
CASSFNREFHQPQHF
TGTGCCAGCAGTTTTAACAGGGAGTTCCATCAGCCCCAGCATTTT
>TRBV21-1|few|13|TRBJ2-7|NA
CASSIGPSYEQYF
TGTGCCAGCAGCATTGGGCCGTCCTACGAGCAGTACTTC
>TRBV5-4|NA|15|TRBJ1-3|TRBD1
CASSHGTDSGNTIYF
TGTGCCAGCAGCCATGGGACAGACTCTGGAAACACCATATATTTT
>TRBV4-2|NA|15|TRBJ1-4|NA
CASSQGADGNEKLFF
TGTGCCAGCAGCCAAGGAGCTGACGGGAATGAAAAACTGTTTTTT
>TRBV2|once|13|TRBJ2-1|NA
CASSRGLYNEQFF
TGTGCCAGCAGTCGCGGGCTTTACAATGAGCAGTTCTTC
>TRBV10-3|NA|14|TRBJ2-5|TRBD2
CAISDAGAGETQYF
TGTGCCATCAGTGATGCGGGAGCAGGGGAGACCCAGTACTTC
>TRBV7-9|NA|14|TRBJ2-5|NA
CASSFGGAGEAQYF
TGTGCCAGCAGCTTTGGTGGCGCCGGTGAGGCCCAGTACTTC
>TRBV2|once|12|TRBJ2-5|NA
CASGLQAETQYF
TGTGCCAGCGGACTCCAGGCAGAGACCCAGTACTTC
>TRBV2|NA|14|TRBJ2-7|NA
CASRDRGGTYEQYF
TGTGCCAGCAGGGATCGGGGCGGGACTTACGAGCAGTACTTC
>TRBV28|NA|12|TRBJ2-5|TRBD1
CASSTGEETQYF
TGTGCCAGCAGTACAGGGGAAGAGACCCAGTACTTC
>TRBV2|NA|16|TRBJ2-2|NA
CASTDDKWGDTGELFF
TGTGCCAGCACGGATGACAAATGGGGGGACACCGGGGAGCTGTTTTTT
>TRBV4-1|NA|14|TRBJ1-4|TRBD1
CASSQTGANEKLFF
TGCGCCAGCAGCCAGACAGGGGCTAATGAAAAACTGTTTTTT
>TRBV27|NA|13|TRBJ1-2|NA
CASSPNQLYGYTF
TGTGCCAGCTCCCCCAACCAACTCTATGGCTACACCTTC
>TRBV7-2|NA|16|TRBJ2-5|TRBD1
CASSATGTGDGETQYF
TGTGCCAGCAGCGCTACCGGGACAGGGGACGGAGAGACCCAGTACTTC
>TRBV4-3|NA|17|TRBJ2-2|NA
CASSQAPDRGNTGELFF
TGCGCCAGCAGCCAAGCCCCCGATAGGGGCAACACCGGGGAGCTGTTTTTT
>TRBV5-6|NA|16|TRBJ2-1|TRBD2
CASSLRLAGVHNEQFF
TGTGCCAGCAGCTTGAGACTAGCGGGAGTCCACAATGAGCAGTTCTTC
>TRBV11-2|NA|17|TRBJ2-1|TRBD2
CASSTRLVAGASDEQFF
TGTGCCAGCAGCACTCGGTTGGTAGCGGGGGCCTCTGATGAGCAGTTCTTC
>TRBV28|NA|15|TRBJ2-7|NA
CASRGRWAKVDEQYF
TGTGCCAGCCGTGGGCGATGGGCGAAAGTTGACGAGCAGTACTTC
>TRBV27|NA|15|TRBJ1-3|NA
CASSYAAGVGNTIYF
TGTGCCAGCAGTTATGCGGCAGGGGTTGGAAACACCATATATTTT
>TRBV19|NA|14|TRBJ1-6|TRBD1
CASTATGLNSPLHF
TGTGCCAGTACCGCGACAGGGTTAAATTCACCCCTCCACTTT
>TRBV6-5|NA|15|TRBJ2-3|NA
CASSRGAPHRDTQYF
TGTGCCAGCAGTCGGGGGGCCCCTCACAGGGATACGCAGTATTTT
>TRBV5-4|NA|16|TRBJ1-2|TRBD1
CASSLGAGGEYYGYTF
TGTGCCAGCAGCTTGGGGGCAGGGGGCGAGTACTATGGCTACACCTTC
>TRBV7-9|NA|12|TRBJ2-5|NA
CASKRAGETQYF
TGTGCCAGCAAGAGGGCGGGCGAGACCCAGTACTTC
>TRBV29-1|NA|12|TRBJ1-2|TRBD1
CSVMDRGYGYTF
TGCAGCGTGATGGACAGGGGGTATGGCTACACCTTC
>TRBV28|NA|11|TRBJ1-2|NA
CASSPGYGYTF
TGTGCCAGCAGTCCGGGGTATGGCTACACCTTC
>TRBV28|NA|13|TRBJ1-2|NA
CASTLQAGYGYTF
TGTGCCAGCACCCTTCAGGCAGGGTATGGCTACACCTTC
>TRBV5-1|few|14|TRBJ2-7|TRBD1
CASRNSGTGHEQYF
TGCGCCAGCAGAAATTCCGGGACAGGCCACGAGCAGTACTTC
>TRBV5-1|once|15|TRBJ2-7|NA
CASSRGISDTYEQYF
TGCGCCAGCAGCCGGGGGATCTCGGACACCTACGAGCAGTACTTC
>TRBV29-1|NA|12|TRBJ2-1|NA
CSVLGSSNEQFF
TGCAGCGTTCTCGGGAGTAGCAATGAGCAGTTCTTC
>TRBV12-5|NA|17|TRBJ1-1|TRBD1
CASGLGTGHSRDTEAFF
TGTGCTAGTGGTTTGGGGACAGGTCATAGTAGGGACACTGAAGCTTTCTTT
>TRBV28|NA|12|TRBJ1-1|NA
CASSLDRFEAFF
TGTGCCAGCAGTCTCGACAGGTTTGAAGCTTTCTTT
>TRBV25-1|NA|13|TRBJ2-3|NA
CASSVPGVDTQYF
TGTGCCAGCAGTGTCCCGGGGGTAGATACGCAGTATTTT
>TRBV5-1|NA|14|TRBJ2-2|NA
CASSLDLYTGELFF
TGCGCCAGCAGCTTAGACTTATACACCGGGGAGCTGTTTTTT
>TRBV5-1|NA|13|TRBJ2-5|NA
CASSPLRAETQYF
TGCGCCAGCAGCCCCTTGAGGGCAGAGACCCAGTACTTC
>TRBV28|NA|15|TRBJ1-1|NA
CASIPPGGLAAEAFF
TGTGCCAGCATCCCCCCGGGGGGGCTGGCGGCTGAAGCTTTCTTT
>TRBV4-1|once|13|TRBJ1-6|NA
CASSPERGSPLHF
TGCGCCAGCAGCCCGGAGCGAGGTTCACCCCTCCACTTT
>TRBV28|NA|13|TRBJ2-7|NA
CASSPGETYEQYF
TGTGCCAGCAGCCCCGGGGAGACCTACGAGCAGTACTTC
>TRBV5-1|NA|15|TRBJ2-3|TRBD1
CASSRPGQGTDTQYF
TGCGCCAGCAGCCGGCCGGGACAGGGGACAGATACGCAGTATTTT
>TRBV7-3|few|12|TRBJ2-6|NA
CASGSLANVLTF
TGTGCCAGCGGCTCCCTGGCCAACGTCCTGACTTTC
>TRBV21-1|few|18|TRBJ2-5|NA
CASSKVGGGAVSQKTQYF
NA
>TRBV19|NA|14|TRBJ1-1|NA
CASTKGVMNTEAFF
TGTGCCAGTACCAAGGGGGTTATGAACACTGAAGCTTTCTTT
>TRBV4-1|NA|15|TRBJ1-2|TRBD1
CASSQGTGEGYGYTF
TGCGCCAGCAGCCAAGGGACAGGGGAGGGCTATGGCTACACCTTC
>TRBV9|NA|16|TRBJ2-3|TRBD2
CASSVGLAGDVDTQYF
TGTGCCAGCAGCGTGGGACTAGCGGGAGATGTGGATACGCAGTATTTT